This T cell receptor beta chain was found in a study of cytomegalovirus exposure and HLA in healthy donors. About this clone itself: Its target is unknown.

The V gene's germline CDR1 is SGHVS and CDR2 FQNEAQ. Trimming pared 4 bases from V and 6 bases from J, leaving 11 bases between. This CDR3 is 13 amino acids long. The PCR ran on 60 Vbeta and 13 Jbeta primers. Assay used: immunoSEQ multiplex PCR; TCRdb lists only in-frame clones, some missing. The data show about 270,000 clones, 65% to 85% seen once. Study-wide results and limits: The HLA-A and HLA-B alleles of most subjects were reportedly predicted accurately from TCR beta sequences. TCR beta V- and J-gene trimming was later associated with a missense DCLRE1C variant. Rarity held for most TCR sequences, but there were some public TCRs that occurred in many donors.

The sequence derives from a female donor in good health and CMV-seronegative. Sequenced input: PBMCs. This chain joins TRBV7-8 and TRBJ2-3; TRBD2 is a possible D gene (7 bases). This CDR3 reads CASSWEGGDTQYF. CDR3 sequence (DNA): TGTGCCAGCAGCTGGGAGGGGGGGGATACGCAGTATTTT.